This TCR beta chain emerged from a study of T cells in tumors after PD-1 blockade (dated 2019 in TCRdb). Concerning the study at large: Exclusion criteria were prior checkpoint blockade, use of systemic immunosuppressants, or recent radiotherapy or other anti-cancer therapy within 4 weeks. Patients were treated with either pembrolizumab 200 mg every 3 weeks or cemiplimab 350 mg every 2 weeks. Ongoing daily vismodegib 150 mg was also given to a subset of patients during anti-PD-1 treatment. An average of roughly 26,000 TCR templates (range about 500-99,264) and approximately 6,000 unique clonotypes was obtained for tumor samples, approximately 19-fold deeper than single-cell TCR sequencing. Paired single-cell RNA and TCR sequencing was performed on site-matched tumors from BCC or SCC patients before and after anti-PD-1 therapy. Clinical response was assessed using RECIST version 1.1.

The time point label, as the study defines it: before anti-PD-1 therapy. Before and after PD-1 blockade, tumor biopsies came from the same primary tumor, making the samples site-matched. Genomic DNA extracted from tumor biopsies or peripheral blood was used for bulk TCRbeta sequencing, with input ranging from about 616 ng to 6,500 ng. Bulk TCRbeta sequencing was performed on remaining biopsy material to increase sensitivity for rare clonotypes compared with single-cell TCR sequencing. Every patient was a poor candidate for surgical resection and had histologically proven advanced or metastatic basal or squamous cell carcinoma. Of the 11 patients making up the basal cell carcinoma cohort, about 8 underwent bulk tumor TCR sequencing. Fresh biopsies came from the site of the primary tumor, and part of the tissue was kept in RNAlater for exome and bulk TCR sequencing. Concerning this clone itself: Its antigen has not been determined. Per-base quality was not reported, and no clone a single base away is much larger than it.

V is trimmed back by 2 bases and J by 8 bases, and the junction contains 10 bases that no gene match accounts for. The CDR3 covers 15 residues, taking in both the cysteine and the phenylalanine. Only the CDR3 DNA is retained, 45 bases long and in frame from the first base. The germline V gene gives CDR1 as SGDLS and CDR2 as YYNGEE. The immunoSEQ platform was used for deep TCRbeta sequencing. The original pipeline was this. Only productive rearrangements were exported from the immunoSEQ Analyzer for further analysis. A two-sided binomial test at Bonferroni-corrected P below 0.01 was used to call clones with significant expansion or contraction between timepoints. T cell phenotypes were assigned to bulk TCRbeta clonotypes by matching the clonotypes to single-cell RNA+TCR-seq clones with the same TCRbeta sequence. Clone enrichment in tumor was computed as tumor frequency divided by PBMC frequency from bulk TCR sequencing. TCRs were grouped by GLIPH into specificity groups, defined as clusters of distinct TCRs likely recognizing common antigens via shared CDR3 motifs. Imported from immuneACCESS, the table was reduced by TCRdb to in-frame sequences with V and J called. These copies leave out some clones; in studies compared against another copy, an unresolved V gene accounts for under half, and the cause of the remainder is not known. V, J and clone size are taken as reported in that table, and D and trimming were inferred from the DNA itself. The sample records roughly 12,000 clones, approximately 63% of which are singletons. The leading ten clones occupy 15% to 20% of the sample.

General conclusions and limits of the study: Exhausted CD8+ clones expanded after therapy were found to be mostly novel clonotypes undetected pre-treatment, suggesting clonal replacement rather than reinvigoration of pre-existing clones. Clonal replacement was seen only when comparing pre- and post-treatment samples and not when comparing two pre-treatment samples, which argues against artifacts from biopsy timing or location. About 41% of tumor TCR clonotypes were detected in blood, and some novel exhausted tumor clones were observed in pre-treatment blood, which was taken as suggesting peripheral recruitment. Where the novel T cell clones came from was not determined, and possible sources could include lymphoid organs or rare unexpanded clones inside the tumor or in the tumor periphery.

The sequences come from tumor tissue, collected before anti-PD-1 treatment. The rearrangement joined TRBV9 to TRBJ1-2; 9 middle bases align to TRBD1. The clonotype was recovered from a human donor with basal cell carcinoma. CDR3 loop: CASSVLGQGASGYTF. The DNA sequence reads TGTGCCAGCAGCGTTCTGGGACAGGGCGCCAGCGGCTACACCTTC.